This record concerns one TCR beta chain sequence. Authors' analysis steps: Using reference gene primer amplification, nucleated cell counts were estimated. Measured with immunoSEQ multiplex PCR; TCRdb has only the in-frame clones, and not every one. The V and J calls and clone size are taken from that table; D and trimming were inferred from the DNA. Here the sample spans approximately 290,000 clones, roughly 90% being singletons. The CDR3 is 15 amino acids. Per germline, CDR1 KGHSH and CDR2 LQKENI. With V trimmed by 6 bases and J by 3 bases, 7 bases remained unmatched. This specimen belongs to a study of blood T cell repertoires in COVID-19. Patients of the Seattle cohort, enrolled during active infection, were followed longitudinally.

V gene TRBV18 combines with J gene TRBJ1-3; 8 bases align to TRBD1. The sequence was collected from a woman in her twenties or thirties with COVID-19, enrolled during active disease. Material: peripheral blood. The CDR3 reads CASSHGQGSGNTIYF. For the CDR3, the DNA is TGTGCCAGCTCCCACGGACAGGGTAGTGGAAACACCATATATTTT.